Shown below are 5 T cell receptor beta chains from a single sample sequenced in a study of blood T cell repertoires in COVID-19. This table comes from immunoSEQ multiplex PCR, and its TCRdb copy is limited to in-frame clones, with some not included. The data hold 84,000 or so clones, with 88% observed a single time. Source material: peripheral blood. These receptors all come from a man in his 70s with acute or convalescent COVID-19.

The chain carries TRBV4-3 and TRBJ2-3, with TRBD2 as a possible D gene (6 bases). Germline lookup yields CDR1 LGHNA and CDR2 YSLEER. The CDR3 extends over 14 amino acids. Trimming cost V 8 bases and J 2 bases, with 14 bases left between them. The CDR3 here is CASAAAGYTDTQYF. In DNA, the CDR3 is TGCGCCAGCGCCGCGGCGGGATACACAGATACGCAGTATTTT.

The chain joins TRBV15 to TRBJ1-3; the D gene is possibly TRBD1 (5 bases). This CDR3 has 13 residues. Germline V lookup: CDR1 LNHNV, CDR2 YYDKDF (reference sequence). V gave up 6 bases and J gave up 2 bases, with 8 bases separating them. CDR3 amino acids: CATRGLAGNTIYF. DNA for the CDR3: TGTGCCACCAGGGGGCTGGCTGGAAACACCATATATTTT.

The table lists this clone with a count of one. The chain uses TRBV5-6 and TRBJ2-3, with 9 bases matching TRBD1. V trimming: 4 bases; J trimming: 4 bases; junction bases outside the gene matches: 1. Germline loops: CDR1 SGHDT, CDR2 YYEEEE. CDR3 length: 13 amino acids. Here the CDR3 reads CASSGTGPDTQYF. For the CDR3, the DNA is TGTGCCAGCAGCGGGACAGGGCCAGATACGCAGTATTTT.

The rearrangement joins TRBV5-4 to TRBJ1-4, with a possible D match to TRBD1 (5 bases). The CDR3 has 13 residues. The germline gives CDR1 SGHNT, CDR2 YYREEE (reference sequence). The V end was cut by 3 bases, the J end by 6 bases, with 9 bases between. As DNA, the CDR3 is TGTGCCAGCAGCTCACAACAGGATGAAAAACTGTTTTTT. It specifies CASSSQQDEKLFF.

Only a few counts were recorded for this clone. The CDR3 nucleotides are TGTGCCAGCTCACCTCGGACGGGAGCTCCAACCGATACCTACAATGAGCAGTTCTTC. It yields the protein CASSPRTGAPTDTYNEQFF. This sequence joins TRBV18 and TRBJ2-1; D possibly corresponds to TRBD2 (6 bases). The CDR3 consists of 19 residues. The germline V gene encodes CDR1 KGHSH and CDR2 LQKENI. The V gene lost 3 bases and the J gene lost 2 bases, with 23 bases spanning the gap.